These 5 T cell receptor beta chains originate from one sample sequenced in a study of shared clonotypes between healthy human individuals. Measured with immunoSEQ multiplex PCR; TCRdb has only the in-frame clones, and not every one. The sample yields hundreds of thousands of clones, less than 98% seen once. The sequencing input was naive CD4+ T cells sorted from blood. The sample's subset: CD45RA+ positively selected. These receptors all stem from a woman aged 25-40 years in good health.

This chain joins TRBV19 and TRBJ1-2; TRBD1 might be the D (6 bases). This CDR3 is built from 13 residues. V lost 8 bases and J 4 bases, leaving 14 bases between the germline ends. Germline V CDR1 and CDR2: LNHDA, SQIVND (reference sequence). CDR3 protein: CASARTEVYGYTF. CDR3 nucleotide sequence: TGTGCCAGTGCACGGACAGAGGTCTATGGCTACACCTTC.

The chain combines TRBV28 with TRBJ1-2, with D tentatively TRBD1 (5 bases). The V end lost 7 bases, the J end lost 3 bases, and 9 bases lay between the germline ends. This CDR3 has 12 residues. CDR1 is MDHEN, CDR2 SYDVKM, per germline. CDR3 loop: CASNRGDYGYTF. CDR3 nucleotide sequence: TGTGCCAGCAACCGGGGGGACTATGGCTACACCTTC.

The DNA for the CDR3 is TGTGCCAGCAGCTTAACTTCTGGTGCGGGAGTCTCCTACAATGAGCAGTTCTTC. This sequence encodes CASSLTSGAGVSYNEQFF. The chain employs TRBV7-3 and TRBJ2-1; 7 nucleotides align to TRBD2. Germline CDR1 is SGHTA and CDR2 is FQGTGA. The CDR3 extends over 18 amino acids. Trimming removed 0 bases from V and 0 bases from J; junction bases left unmatched: 8.

The CDR3: CASSYPLLLVSGELFF. The CDR3 DNA is TGTGCCAGCAGCTATCCCTTATTGCTGGTTTCAGGGGAGCTGTTTTTT. The chain employs TRBV7-2 and TRBJ2-2; D not certain. Germline CDR1 SGHTA, CDR2 FQGNSA. The V gene lost 4 bases and the J gene lost 8 bases, with 20 bases spanning the gap. The CDR3 extends over 16 amino acids.

V and J are TRBV11-2 and TRBJ1-1; a possible D gene is TRBD1 (5 bases). The length of the CDR3 is 13 residues. Trimming stripped 4 bases from V and 5 bases from J, with 11 bases between. From germline, CDR1 is SGHAT and CDR2 FQNNGV. CDR3 loop: CASSSLGETEAFF. The DNA for the CDR3 is TGTGCCAGCAGCTCCCTGGGGGAAACTGAAGCTTTCTTT.